The entry that follows covers one T cell receptor beta chain sequence. The record originates from a study of blood T cell repertoires in COVID-19. Study in general: T cells, B-cell-depleted T cells, or PBMCs supplied cDNA or gDNA.

The CDR3 consists of 16 residues. Trimming took 3 bases from V and 9 from J; bases not matched to a gene: 10. CDR1 and CDR2 (germline): SGDLS, YYNGEE. Sequencing used immunoSEQ multiplex PCR; TCRdb keeps in-frame clones, though not all of them. The sample gives 53,000 or so clones, roughly 85% of which show up once; around 3.2% is in the top ten. The sample taken for sequencing was peripheral blood. This receptor was obtained from a man aged 55 to 69 with acute or convalescent COVID-19. This chain links TRBV9 with TRBJ2-1; 12 bases line up with TRBD2. CDR3 nucleotide sequence: TGTGCCAGCAGCGCCTGGACTAGCGGGAAAGAGAGTGAGCAGTTCTTC. It encodes CASSAWTSGKESEQFF.